This TCR beta chain was profiled in a study of molecular identifiers for immune sequencing clone quantification (dated by TCRdb to the late 2010s). Some background on the complete study: For a replicate experiment, the RNA from either about 20,000 or 100,000 naive CD8 T cells was divided into five aliquots, and four of those aliquots went on to sequencing. This methods study used CD8 T cells to benchmark TCR RNA copy counting and molecular-identifier clustering-based TCR repertoire sequencing (MIDCIRS).

Libraries were built with PCR. Data came from an Illumina HiSeq 4000. Bulk TCR libraries were made following a previously described method, with the TCR primers given in Table S5. Total RNA was purified with the Qiagen AllPrep DNA/RNA kit. Before any analysis, reads coming from multiple sequencing runs of the same library were combined into one pool. The published analysis was carried out like this. Reads were retained only if the reads had an exact TCR constant sequence, and the retained reads were trimmed to 150 nt and grouped according to their 12-nt molecular barcodes. Reads in each barcode group were sub-clustered using a 15% Levenshtein threshold, and a quality-weighted consensus sequence was built for each RNA molecule. Non-functional sequences were removed, as were lower-count sequences one edit away from another. Barcode sub-clusters with fewer than 20% of the maximum read count were removed, based on fitting two negative binomial distributions. Using fastp at Q25 and MiXCR, TCRdb reprocessed the public reads and kept productive beta chains. Entries are consolidated by CDR3 protein sequence, retaining the most common genes and DNA. TCRdb's processing, not the study's, gives the V and J calls here. Counted in this sample were roughly 320,000 distinct CDR3 sequences; over 20% of them appeared once. In total, the top ten clones hold 0.81% of the sample.

Libraries of naive CD8 T cells were built from anywhere between about 19,000 and 1,000,000 sorted cells, with 10%, 30% or 50% of the purified RNA used. Naive CD8 T cells, defined as CD8+CD4-CCR7+CD45RA+, were FACS-sorted into RLT Plus buffer on a BD FACSAria II. To test detection sensitivity, Jurkat RNA equivalent to more than 8 TCR copies was spiked into samples of about 17,000-1,100,000 naive CD8 T cells. CD8 T cells were enriched using RosetteSep CD8+ T Cell Enrichment Cocktail and Ficoll-Paque, and the enriched cells then underwent ACK red cell lysis. This clonotype showed up just a few times. Its antigen remains undetermined. Base quality data are lacking; no much larger clone is found one base away. Here is what the overall study found, with its caveats: Highly expanded clone sizes could be underestimated because identical TCR molecules may share a barcode. When barcode sub-clustering was left out, chimeric consensus sequences inflated TCR diversity, with chimeras reaching as high as 47%. In CMV-specific effector cells, clones with more than 20 RNA copies contained over 97% of molecules, whereas in naive cells such clones contained under 1% of molecules. Spiked-in Jurkat TCR RNA (about 10 copies' worth), which is not part of the donor repertoire, was contained in the naive libraries. Spiked-in Jurkat TCR RNA equivalent to a single cell was reported to be detectable even among approximately 1.1 million naive CD8 T cells. Modeling indicated approximately 3 TCR RNA copies recovered per cell, compared with 9.5 to 10 by digital PCR, which implies a capture efficiency of 25% to 35%.

Trimming at the junction amounts to 0 bases on V and 0 bases on J, and the germline ends lie 11 bases apart. The CDR1 and CDR2 encoded by the germline V gene are MNHEY and SVGAGI. The CDR3 contains 16 residues, cysteine and phenylalanine counted. CDR3 DNA is the only sequence kept; it has 48 bases, read in frame from the first base. The V and J segments used are TRBV6-5 and TRBJ1-2, with no confidently assigned D gene. This TCR derives from a human donor in good health. Some libraries in this study had Jurkat cell RNA spiked in. Sequencing was carried out using naive CD8+ T cells from blood, with Jurkat cell RNA spiked in. Read against the paper, the sample's cell subset or site label means: FACS-sorted CD8+CD4-CCR7+CD45RA+ naive T cells. The DNA sequence follows: TGTGCCAGCAGTTACTCCGGGGAGGGCACTAACTATGGCTACACCTTC. It is translated as CASSYSGEGTNYGYTF.